The clone carrying this T cell receptor (beta chain) was counted a single time. The data derive from a study of blood T cell repertoires in COVID-19. Background on the study: The United States, Italy and Spain were the sources of the acute and convalescent COVID-19 samples. Sources were T cells, B-cell-depleted T cells, or PBMCs; the material itself was cDNA or gDNA.

Original processing methods: Amplification from reference gene primers served as the basis for estimated nucleated cell counts. Sequencing was performed with immunoSEQ multiplex PCR; in TCRdb, only in-frame clones are kept and a portion is missing. V and J calls plus clone size are reproduced from that table; the DNA served to infer D and trimming. Seen here are 45,000 to 55,000 clones, over 80% observed once, and the top ten hold roughly 1.5%. CDR3 length equals 13 residues. V lost 8 bases and J lost 9; bases outside the gene matches: 4. CDR1 and CDR2 from the germline V gene are SGHTA and FQGNSA. Sequencing was performed on peripheral blood. The chain carries TRBV7-2 and TRBJ1-6; 10 bases are a match to TRBD1. This clonotype originated in a man aged 45 to 65 with acute or convalescent COVID-19. CDR3 region: CASAGTGVSPLHF. The DNA for the CDR3 is TGTGCCAGCGCCGGGACAGGGGTTTCACCCCTCCACTTT.